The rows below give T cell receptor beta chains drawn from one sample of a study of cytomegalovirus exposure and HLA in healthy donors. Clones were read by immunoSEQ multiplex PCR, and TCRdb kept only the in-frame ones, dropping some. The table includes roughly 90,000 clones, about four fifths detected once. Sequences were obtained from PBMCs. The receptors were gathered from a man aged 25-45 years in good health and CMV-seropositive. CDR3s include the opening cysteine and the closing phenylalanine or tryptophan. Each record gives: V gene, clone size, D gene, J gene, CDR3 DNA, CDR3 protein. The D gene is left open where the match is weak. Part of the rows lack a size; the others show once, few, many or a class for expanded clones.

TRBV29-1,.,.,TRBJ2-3,TGCAGCGTCGTTGTGGGGAGCGCGGCCGCTACGCAGTATTTT,CSVVVGSAAATQYF
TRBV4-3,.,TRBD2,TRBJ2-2,TGCGCCAGCAGCCCCACGGGGCGGGAGTTTAGCGGGGAGCTGTTTTTT,CASSPTGREFSGELFF
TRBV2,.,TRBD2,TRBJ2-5,TGTGCCAGCAGAAGGGAACTAGCGGGAGGGCCCCTATCCCAAGAGACCCAGTACTTC,CASRRELAGGPLSQETQYF
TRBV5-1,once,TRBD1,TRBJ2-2,TGCGCCAGCAGCGGACAGGGAGACACCGGGGAGCTGTTTTTT,CASSGQGDTGELFF
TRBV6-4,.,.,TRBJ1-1,TGTGCCAGCAGCGCGGGGCAGGGAACTGAAGCTTTCTTT,CASSAGQGTEAFF
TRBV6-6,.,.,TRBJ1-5,TGTGCCAGCAGACCCGACAGTAGCAATCAGCCCCAGCATTTT,CASRPDSSNQPQHF
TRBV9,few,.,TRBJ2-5,TGTGCCAGCAGTAGGTGGGGCAGGGGGGAAGAGACCCAGTACTTC,CASSRWGRGEETQYF
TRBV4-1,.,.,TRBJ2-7,TGCGCCAGCAGCCAAGATAGGGCTAGCCTTTCCTACGAGCAGTACTTC,CASSQDRASLSYEQYF
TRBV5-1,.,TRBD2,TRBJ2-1,TGCGCCAGCAGCTTGGGACTAGCGGGAGGTCCCCTCTCAAATGAGCAGTTCTTC,CASSLGLAGGPLSNEQFF
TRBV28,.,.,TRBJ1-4,TGTGCCAGCAGTGGGCCTGTAGTTGCAACTAATGAAAAACTGTTTTTT,CASSGPVVATNEKLFF
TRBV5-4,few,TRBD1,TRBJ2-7,TGTGCCAGCAGCCAGACAGGGACCAACGAGCAGTACTTC,CASSQTGTNEQYF
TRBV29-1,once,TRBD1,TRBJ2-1,TGCAGCGTTGAGAGGCCAGGGGACAGTTCCTACAATGAGCAGTTCTTC,CSVERPGDSSYNEQFF
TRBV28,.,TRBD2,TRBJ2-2,TGTGCCAGCAGCCCACAATGGACAATTCCGGGACTAGCGGAGTCCACCGGGGAGCTGTTTTTT,CASSPQWTIPGLAESTGELFF
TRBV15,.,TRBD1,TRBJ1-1,TGTGCCACCAGCAAACGACAGGGGGCGCAGGATTTGAACACTGAAGCTTTCTTT,CATSKRQGAQDLNTEAFF
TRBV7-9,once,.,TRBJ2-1,TGTGCCAGCAGCTCCCTTGGCTCTACGGCGGATGAGCAGTTCTTC,CASSSLGSTADEQFF
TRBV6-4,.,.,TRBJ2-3,TGTGCCAGCAGTGACTCGAGGACAGATACGCAGTATTTT,CASSDSRTDTQYF
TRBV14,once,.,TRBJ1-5,TGTGCCAGCAGCCATGGGGGGTCCAATCAGCCCCAGCATTTT,CASSHGGSNQPQHF
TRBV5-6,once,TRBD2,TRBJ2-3,TGTGCCAGCAGCTTGGCGTTCGGGAGGGGAGATACGCAGTATTTT,CASSLAFGRGDTQYF
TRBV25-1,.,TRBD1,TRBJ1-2,TGTGCCAGCAGAGAAGACAGGGACCTCTATGGCTACACCTTC,CASREDRDLYGYTF
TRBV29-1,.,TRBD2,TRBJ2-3,TGCAGCGTTGAAAGGGCCGGGGGGGGTCGGGGTACGCAGTATTTT,CSVERAGGGRGTQYF
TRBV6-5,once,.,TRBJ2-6,TGTGCCAGCAGTTACAGACTAGGGACCAACGTCCTGACTTTC,CASSYRLGTNVLTF
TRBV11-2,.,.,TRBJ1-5,TGTGCCAGCAGCTTAGGGGAAACAGGGCGCGGGCCCCAGCATTTT,CASSLGETGRGPQHF
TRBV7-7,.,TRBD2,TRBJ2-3,TGTGCCAGCAGCCTAAGACTAGCCGGTACGCAGTATTTT,CASSLRLAGTQYF
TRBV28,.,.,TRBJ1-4,TGTGCCAGCAGTTTACCGGGAGAAAAACTGTTTTTT,CASSLPGEKLFF
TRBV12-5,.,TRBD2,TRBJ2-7,TGTGCTAGTGCCCCGAGCGGGAGAGTTCTCCACGAGCAGTACTTC,CASAPSGRVLHEQYF
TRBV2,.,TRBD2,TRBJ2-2,TGTGCCAGCAGCCCTAGCGGGAGACGCACCGGGGAGCTGTTTTTT,CASSPSGRRTGELFF
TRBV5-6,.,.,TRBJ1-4,TGTGCCAGCAGCCCTTGGCACCTCGACAGTAATGAAAAACTGTTTTTT,CASSPWHLDSNEKLFF
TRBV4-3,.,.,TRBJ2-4,TGCGCCAGCAGCCAAGACGGAACCGGGGCCAAAAACATTCAGTACTTC,CASSQDGTGAKNIQYF
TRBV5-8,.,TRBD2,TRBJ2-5,TGTGCCAGCAGCCAGGGACTAGCGGATCAAGAGACCCAGTACTTC,CASSQGLADQETQYF
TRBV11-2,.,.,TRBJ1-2,TGTGCCAGCAGCTCCTTGGGGCGGTATGGCTACACCTTC,CASSSLGRYGYTF
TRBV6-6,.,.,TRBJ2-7,TGTGCCAGCACTCCTGGGGACAAGGGGGTTCGGGAGCAGTACTTC,CASTPGDKGVREQYF
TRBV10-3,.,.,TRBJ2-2,TGTGCCATCAGCTGGAGCGGGGAGCTGTTTTTT,CAISWSGELFF
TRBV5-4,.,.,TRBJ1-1,TGTGCCAGCAGCTTGGATAGACAGATTAGGGACACTGAAGCTTTCTTT,CASSLDRQIRDTEAFF
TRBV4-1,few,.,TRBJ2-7,TGCGCCAGCAGCCCCCAGGACTACGACCCCTACGAGCAGTACTTC,CASSPQDYDPYEQYF
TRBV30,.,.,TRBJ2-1,TGTGCCTGGATTTCCCCCCCAGGGGTGGGAGGGGATGGGAATGAGCAGTTCTTC,CAWISPPGVGGDGNEQFF
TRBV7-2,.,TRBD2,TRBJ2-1,TGTGCCAGCAGCGGGGGGCTAGCGGGAGGCCTTAAGCAGTTCTTC,CASSGGLAGGLKQFF
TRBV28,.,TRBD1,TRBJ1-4,TGTGCCAGTGCACGGGACAGGGGAAAACTGTTTTTT,CASARDRGKLFF
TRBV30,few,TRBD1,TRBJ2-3,TGTGCCTGGAGTATCCGGGACAGGGCAATGAAGACGCAGTATTTT,CAWSIRDRAMKTQYF
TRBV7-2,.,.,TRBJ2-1,TGTGCCAGCAGCAGGGGACTGAACAATGAGCAGTTCTTC,CASSRGLNNEQFF
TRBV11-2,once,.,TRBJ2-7,TGTGCCAGCAGCCCCCGGCAGGGCTCCTACGAGCAGTACTTC,CASSPRQGSYEQYF
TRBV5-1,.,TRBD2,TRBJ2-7,TGCGCCAGCAGCTGGGTGAGCGGGGCCCCATACGAGCAGTACTTC,CASSWVSGAPYEQYF
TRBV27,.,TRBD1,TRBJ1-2,TGTGCCAGCAGTTCCTCCCGGGACAGTTATGGCTACACCTTC,CASSSSRDSYGYTF
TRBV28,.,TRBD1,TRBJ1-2,TGTGCCAGCAGTCTGACGGGACAGCCCCTGGTGGGCTATGGCTACACCTTC,CASSLTGQPLVGYGYTF
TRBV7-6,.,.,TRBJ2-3,TGTGCCAGCAGCTTAGCGCACAGAGCAGATGCGCAGTATTTT,CASSLAHRADAQYF
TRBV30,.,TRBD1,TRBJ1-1,TGTGCCTGGAACCAACAGGGGGGGAACACTGAAGCTTTCTTT,CAWNQQGGNTEAFF
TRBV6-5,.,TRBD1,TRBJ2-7,TGTGCCAGCAGTTACTCCGGGCAGGGGGCCTACGAGCAGTACTTC,CASSYSGQGAYEQYF
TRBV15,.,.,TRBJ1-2,TGTGCCACCGATGACGGGTGGAGGAATGGCTACACCTTC,CATDDGWRNGYTF
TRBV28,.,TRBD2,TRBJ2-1,TGTGCCAGCAGTTTATTCTCCCTAGCGGGAGTGGGCAATGAGCAGTTCTTC,CASSLFSLAGVGNEQFF
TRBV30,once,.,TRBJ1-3,TGTGCCTGGAGTTTGGGGCCTGGAAACACCATATATTTT,CAWSLGPGNTIYF
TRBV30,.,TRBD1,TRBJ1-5,TGTGCCTGGAGGGGACCAGGGGGAAATCAGCCCCAGCATTTT,CAWRGPGGNQPQHF
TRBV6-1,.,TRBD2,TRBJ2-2,TGTGCCTCCAGCCCCCTAGCGGGAGTTACCGGGGAGCTGTTTTTT,CASSPLAGVTGELFF
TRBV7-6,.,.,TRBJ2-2,TGTGCCAGCAGCTTAGTCGGGGACACCGGGGAGCTGTTTTTT,CASSLVGDTGELFF